These T cell receptor beta chains were read from a single sample in a study of early T cells in non-severe SARS-CoV-2 infection. MiXCR was run by TCRdb on the 5' RACE reads, yielding one entry per CDR3 protein. In the table there are 65,000 to 95,000 distinct CDR3 sequences, roughly an eighth of which are singletons. Sequencing was performed on whole blood, taken at baseline. Receptors originate from an adult who was a healthcare worker with PCR-confirmed SARS-CoV-2 infection or an uninfected control (not recorded which). The donor label of this sample is uncertain. Each CDR3 is given with its conserved first and last residue. Fields, in order: clone size, D gene, V gene, J gene, CDR3 length, CDR3 protein, CDR3 DNA. D genes are given only for firm matches. Not every row has a clone size; where given, it reads once, few, many or a size class.

many	.	TRBV2	TRBJ1-6	14	CASTPQWRNSPLHF	TGTGCCAGCACGCCCCAATGGAGGAATTCACCCCTCCACTTT
few	.	TRBV20-1	TRBJ2-3	15	CSAPTPQLSTDTQYF	TGCAGTGCCCCGACTCCCCAACTGAGCACAGATACGCAGTATTTT
few	.	TRBV12-3/TRBV12-4	TRBJ2-2	14	CASTLEGATGELFF	TGTGCCAGCACCTTGGAGGGGGCCACCGGGGAGCTGTTTTTT
few	.	TRBV29-1	TRBJ2-7	13	CSVVLPRTYEQYF	TGCAGCGTTGTTCTCCCAAGAACCTACGAGCAGTACTTC
few	TRBD2	TRBV12-3/TRBV12-4	TRBJ2-7	14	CASTRLAGAYEQYF	TGTGCCAGCACCCGACTAGCGGGGGCCTACGAGCAGTACTTC
.	TRBD2	TRBV7-3	TRBJ2-5	16	CASSLRGVAGAETQYF	TGTGCCAGCAGCTTAAGAGGGGTAGCGGGAGCGGAGACCCAGTACTTC
few	TRBD1	TRBV2	TRBJ1-1	17	CASRASGTGGWGTEAFF	TGTGCCAGCAGGGCCTCAGGGACAGGGGGCTGGGGCACTGAAGCTTTCTTT
.	.	TRBV7-8	TRBJ2-3	15	CASTYSVGATDTQYF	TGTGCCAGCACCTATAGCGTCGGGGCCACAGATACGCAGTATTTT
.	.	TRBV12-3/TRBV12-4	TRBJ2-1	15	CASSLARPGGGEQFF	TGTGCCAGCAGTTTAGCCCGGCCTGGGGGGGGCGAGCAGTTCTTC
.	TRBD1	TRBV18	TRBJ1-2	15	CASSPGTGSYYGYTF	TGTGCCAGCTCTCCCGGGACAGGGTCCTACTATGGCTACACCTTC
many	.	TRBV18	TRBJ1-6	17	CASSPPRGGSYNSPLHF	TGTGCCAGCTCACCCCCGCGAGGGGGGAGCTATAATTCACCCCTCCACTTT
.	.	TRBV5-1	TRBJ1-1	14	CASSLWVGDTEAFF	TGCGCCAGCAGCTTGTGGGTAGGGGACACTGAAGCTTTCTTT
.	.	TRBV11-2	TRBJ2-7	14	CASNKGFEFYEQYF	TGTGCCAGCAATAAAGGGTTTGAATTCTACGAGCAGTACTTC
.	.	TRBV5-1	TRBJ2-4	14	CASSLVEGTNIQYF	TGCGCCAGCAGCTTGGTTGAAGGGACCAACATTCAGTACTTC
many	.	TRBV30	TRBJ2-5	15	CAWGPWRKNQETQYF	TGTGCCTGGGGACCTTGGCGGAAGAACCAAGAGACCCAGTACTTC
.	TRBD2	TRBV15	TRBJ2-3	16	CATSAGGLAGTDTQYF	TGTGCCACCTCAGCGGGGGGGCTAGCGGGAACAGATACGCAGTATTTT
few	TRBD1	TRBV20-1	TRBJ1-6	14	CSARNRDSAGPLHF	TGCAGTGCTAGGAATCGGGACAGTGCGGGACCCCTCCACTTT
.	TRBD1	TRBV7-9	TRBJ2-7	15	CASSQRGTGTGEQYF	TGTGCCAGCAGCCAACGAGGGACAGGGACGGGAGAGCAGTACTTC
many	.	TRBV19	TRBJ2-2	13	CASSMKSTGELFF	TGTGCCAGTAGTATGAAGTCCACCGGGGAGCTGTTTTTT
.	TRBD1	TRBV2	TRBJ2-7	13	CASSFDREDEQYF	TGTGCCAGCAGTTTTGACAGGGAAGACGAGCAGTACTTC
few	TRBD1	TRBV20-1	TRBJ1-6	14	CSATGRQGDSPLHF	TGCAGTGCTACCGGGAGACAGGGCGATTCACCCCTCCACTTT
.	.	TRBV20-1	TRBJ2-2	16	CSARGTGRALTGELFF	TGCAGTGCTAGAGGGACAGGGAGGGCCCTCACCGGGGAGCTGTTTTTT